This TCR beta chain was identified in a study of long-term antiretroviral therapy in people with HIV. Concerning this clone itself: What it recognizes is unknown.

V lost 3 bases, J lost 5 bases, and 15 bases stayed unmatched. This CDR3 contains 18 residues. Germline CDR1 SGHNT, CDR2 YYREEE (reference sequence). Without exception, participants with HIV were treated in the United States. The study, taken as a whole, reports: Information on adherence, resistance and therapy changes was unavailable.

Version v3.0 of the immunoSEQ assay was performed at survey level. Per-sample sequencing targets were roughly 35,000-55,000 T-cell genomes. Assay used: immunoSEQ multiplex PCR; TCRdb lists only in-frame clones, some missing. This table holds some 14,000 clones, 70% to 85% found once. This sample comprised unsorted PBMCs, obtained 1.8 years before starting antiretroviral therapy. The receptor's source is a woman aged 40 to 50 with HIV. V and J are TRBV5-4 and TRBJ2-2; 8 bases match TRBD2. CDR3 sequence: CASSSPFGASGFTGELFF. The CDR3 DNA sequence: TGTGCCAGCAGCTCCCCCTTCGGGGCTAGCGGGTTTACCGGGGAGCTGTTTTTT.